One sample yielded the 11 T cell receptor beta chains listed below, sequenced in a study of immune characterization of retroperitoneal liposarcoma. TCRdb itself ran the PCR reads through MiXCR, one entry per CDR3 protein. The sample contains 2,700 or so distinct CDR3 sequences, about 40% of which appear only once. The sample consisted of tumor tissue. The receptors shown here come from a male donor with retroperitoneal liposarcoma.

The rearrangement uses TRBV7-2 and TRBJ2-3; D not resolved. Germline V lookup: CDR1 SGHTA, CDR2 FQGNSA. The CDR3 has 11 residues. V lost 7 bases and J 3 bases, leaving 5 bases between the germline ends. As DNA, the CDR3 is TGTGCCAGCACTCTAACAGATACGCAGTATTTT. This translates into CASTLTDTQYF.

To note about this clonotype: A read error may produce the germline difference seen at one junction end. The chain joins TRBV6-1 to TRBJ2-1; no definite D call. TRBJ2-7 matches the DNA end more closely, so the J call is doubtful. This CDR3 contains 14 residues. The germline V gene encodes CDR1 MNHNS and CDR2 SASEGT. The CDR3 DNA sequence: TGTACCAGCAGTGAAGCGTGGGGTCCCCACGAGCAGTACTTC. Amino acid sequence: CTSSEAWGPHEQYF.

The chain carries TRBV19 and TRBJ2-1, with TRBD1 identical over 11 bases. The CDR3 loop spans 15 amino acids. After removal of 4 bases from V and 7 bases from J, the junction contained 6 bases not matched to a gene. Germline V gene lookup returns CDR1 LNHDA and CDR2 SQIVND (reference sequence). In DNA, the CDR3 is TGTGCCAGTAGTAAGGACAGGGGGCGATGGAATGAGCAGTTCTTC. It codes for CASSKDRGRWNEQFF.

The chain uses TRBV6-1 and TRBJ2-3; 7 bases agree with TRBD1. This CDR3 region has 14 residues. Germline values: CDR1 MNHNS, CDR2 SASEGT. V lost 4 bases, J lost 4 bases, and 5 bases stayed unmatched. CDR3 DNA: TGTGCCAGCAGTGGGGCCACAGGGGCAGATACGCAGTATTTT. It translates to CASSGATGADTQYF.

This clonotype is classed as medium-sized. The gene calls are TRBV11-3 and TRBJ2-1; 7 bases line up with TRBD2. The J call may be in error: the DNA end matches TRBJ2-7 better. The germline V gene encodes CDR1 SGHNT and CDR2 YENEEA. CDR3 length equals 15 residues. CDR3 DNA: TGTGCCAGCAGCTTAGCAGCGGGATCTCCCTACGAGCAGTACTTC. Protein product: CASSLAAGSPYEQYF.

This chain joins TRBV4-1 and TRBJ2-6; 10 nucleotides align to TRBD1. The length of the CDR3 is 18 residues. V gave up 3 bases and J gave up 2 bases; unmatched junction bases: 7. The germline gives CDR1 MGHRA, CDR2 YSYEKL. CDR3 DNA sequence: TGCGCCAGCAGCCACTGGACAGGGGGTAACACTGGGGCCAACGTCCTGACTTTC. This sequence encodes CASSHWTGGNTGANVLTF.

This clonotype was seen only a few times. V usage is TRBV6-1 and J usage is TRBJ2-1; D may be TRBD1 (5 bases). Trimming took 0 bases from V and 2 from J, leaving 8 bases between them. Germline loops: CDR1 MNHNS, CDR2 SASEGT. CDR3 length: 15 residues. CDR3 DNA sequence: TGTGCCAGCAGTGAAGCCCTAGGGGCCTACAATGAGCAGTTCTTC. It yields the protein CASSEALGAYNEQFF.

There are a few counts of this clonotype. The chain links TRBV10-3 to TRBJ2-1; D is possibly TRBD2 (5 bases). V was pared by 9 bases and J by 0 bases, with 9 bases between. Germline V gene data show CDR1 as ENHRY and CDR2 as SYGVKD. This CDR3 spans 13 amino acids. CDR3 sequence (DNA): TGTGCCATACTCCGGGACTCCTACAATGAGCAGTTCTTC. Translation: CAILRDSYNEQFF.

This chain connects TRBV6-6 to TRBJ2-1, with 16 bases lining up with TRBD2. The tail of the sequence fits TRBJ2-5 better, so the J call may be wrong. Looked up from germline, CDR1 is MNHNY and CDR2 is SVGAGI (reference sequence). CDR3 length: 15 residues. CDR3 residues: CASSGTSGGAETQYF. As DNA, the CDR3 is TGTGCCAGCAGTGGGACTAGCGGGGGGGCAGAGACCCAGTACTTC.

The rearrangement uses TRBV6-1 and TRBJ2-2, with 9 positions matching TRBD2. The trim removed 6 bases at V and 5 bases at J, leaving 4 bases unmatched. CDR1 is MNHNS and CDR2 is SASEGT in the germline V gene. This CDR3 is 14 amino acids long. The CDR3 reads CASRGAGGTGELFF. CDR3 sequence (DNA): TGTGCCAGCAGGGGAGCGGGGGGAACCGGGGAGCTGTTTTTT.

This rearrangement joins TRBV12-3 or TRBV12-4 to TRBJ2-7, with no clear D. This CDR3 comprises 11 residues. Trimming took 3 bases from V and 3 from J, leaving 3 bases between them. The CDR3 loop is CASSLGYEQYF. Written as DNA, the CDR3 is TGTGCCAGCAGTTTGGGCTACGAGCAGTACTTC.